Below, one T cell receptor beta chain is given with its context. The antigen is unknown. The V and J ends lost 1 base and 7 bases respectively, with 14 bases between them. The CDR3 consists of 15 residues. Per germline, CDR1 LGHDT and CDR2 YNNKEL (reference sequence). These data are taken from a study of T cell responses to AZD1222 COVID-19 vaccine. Study-level results: Baseline testing showed seropositivity in only a handful of AZD1222 recipients.

The table came from immunoSEQ multiplex PCR; TCRdb's copy has only in-frame clones and leaves some out. In the table there are roughly 160,000 clones, 90% of which are singletons. This rearrangement joins TRBV3-1 (or the pseudogene TRBV3-2) to TRBJ1-5; possibly TRBD1 for D (5 bases). The source is an adult in good health. The sequenced sample was peripheral blood, obtained on day 0 of AZD1222 vaccination. Here the CDR3 DNA reads TGTGCCAGCAGCCAAGGCGGGGCACGGACCCAGCCCCAGCATTTT. Translated, it gives CASSQGGARTQPQHF.